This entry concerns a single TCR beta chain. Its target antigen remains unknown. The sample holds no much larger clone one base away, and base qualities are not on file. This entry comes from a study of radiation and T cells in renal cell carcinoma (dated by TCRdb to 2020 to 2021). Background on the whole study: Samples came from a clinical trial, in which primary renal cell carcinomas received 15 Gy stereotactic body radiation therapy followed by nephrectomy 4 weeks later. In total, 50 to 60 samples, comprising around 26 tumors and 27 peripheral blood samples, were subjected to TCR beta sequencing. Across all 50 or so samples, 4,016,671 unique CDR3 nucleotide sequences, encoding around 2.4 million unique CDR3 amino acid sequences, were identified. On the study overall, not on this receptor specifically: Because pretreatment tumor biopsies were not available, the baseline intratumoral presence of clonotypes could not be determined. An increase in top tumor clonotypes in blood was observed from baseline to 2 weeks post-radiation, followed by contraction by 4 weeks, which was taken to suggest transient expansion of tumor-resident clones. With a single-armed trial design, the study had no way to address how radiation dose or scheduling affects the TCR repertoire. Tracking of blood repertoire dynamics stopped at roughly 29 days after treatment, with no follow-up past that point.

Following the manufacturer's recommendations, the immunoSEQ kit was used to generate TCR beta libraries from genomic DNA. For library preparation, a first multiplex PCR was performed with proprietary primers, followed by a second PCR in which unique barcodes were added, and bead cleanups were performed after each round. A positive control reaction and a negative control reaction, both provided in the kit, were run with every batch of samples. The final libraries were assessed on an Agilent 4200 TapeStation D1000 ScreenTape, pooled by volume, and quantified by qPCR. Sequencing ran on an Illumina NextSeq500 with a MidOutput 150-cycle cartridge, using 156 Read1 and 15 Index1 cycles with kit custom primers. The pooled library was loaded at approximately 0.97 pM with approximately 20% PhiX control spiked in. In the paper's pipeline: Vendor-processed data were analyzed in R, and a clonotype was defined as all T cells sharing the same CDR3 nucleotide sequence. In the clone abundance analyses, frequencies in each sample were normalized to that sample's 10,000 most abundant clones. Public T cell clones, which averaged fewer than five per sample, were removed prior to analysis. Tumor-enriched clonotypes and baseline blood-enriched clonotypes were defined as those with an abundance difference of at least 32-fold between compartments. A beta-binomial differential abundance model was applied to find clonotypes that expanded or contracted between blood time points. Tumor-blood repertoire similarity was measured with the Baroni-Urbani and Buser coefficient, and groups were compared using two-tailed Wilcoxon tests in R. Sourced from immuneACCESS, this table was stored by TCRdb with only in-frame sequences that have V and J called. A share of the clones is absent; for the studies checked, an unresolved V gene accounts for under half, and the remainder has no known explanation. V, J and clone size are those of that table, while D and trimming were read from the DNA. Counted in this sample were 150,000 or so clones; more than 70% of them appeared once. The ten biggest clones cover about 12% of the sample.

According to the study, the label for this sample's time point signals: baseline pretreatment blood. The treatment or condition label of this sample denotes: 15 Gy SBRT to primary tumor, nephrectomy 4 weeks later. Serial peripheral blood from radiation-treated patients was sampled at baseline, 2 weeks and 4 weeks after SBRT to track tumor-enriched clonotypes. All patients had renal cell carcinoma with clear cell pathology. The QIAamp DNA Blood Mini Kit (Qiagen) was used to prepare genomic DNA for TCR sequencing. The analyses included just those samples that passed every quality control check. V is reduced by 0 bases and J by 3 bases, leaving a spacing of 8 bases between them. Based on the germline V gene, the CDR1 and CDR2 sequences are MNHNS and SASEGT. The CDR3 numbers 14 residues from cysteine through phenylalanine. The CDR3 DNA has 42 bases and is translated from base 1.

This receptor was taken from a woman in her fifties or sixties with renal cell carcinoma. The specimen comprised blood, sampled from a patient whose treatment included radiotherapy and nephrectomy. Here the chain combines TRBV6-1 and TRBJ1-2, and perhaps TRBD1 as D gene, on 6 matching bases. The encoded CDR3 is CASSEAGGHYGYTF. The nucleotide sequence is TGTGCCAGCAGTGAAGCGGGGGGCCACTATGGCTACACCTTC.